The clone carrying this T cell receptor beta chain was observed many times. Its target is not known. Not a single patient had been given any form of treatment at any point before undergoing thyroid surgery. Per the study methods: In papillary thyroid cancer, a distant-metastasis classifier was built using CDR3 differences across clinicopathological groups. With MiXCR, TCRdb reprocessed the PCR reads. TCRdb's processing, not the authors', yielded these V and J calls. The sample includes roughly 59,000 clones, 15% to 20% of them seen just once. The record originates from a study of metastatic and nonmetastatic thyroid tumors. Study summary: Repertoires from blood and tumor or nodule tissue of malignant and benign thyroid patients were compared.

Notes on the study in general: Significantly greater TCR beta diversity was reportedly found in malignant thyroid tumors than in benign nodules (in blood and tumor).

Trimming left V 6 bases short and J 0 bases short, with 2 bases between. Looked up from germline, CDR1 is LGHNT and CDR2 is FRNRAP. CDR3 length: 12 residues. The specimen was blood. The sequence derives from a male donor with papillary thyroid cancer or a benign thyroid nodule (not recorded which). Some clones in this sample may be carry-over from other donors' samples. The chain employs TRBV12-5 and TRBJ2-2; D ambiguous. CDR3 in DNA: TGTGCTAGTGGCCCGAACACCGGGGAGCTGTTTTTT. It yields the protein CASGPNTGELFF.